These 29 T cell receptor beta chains were sequenced from one sample in a study of blood T cell repertoires in COVID-19. Generated by immunoSEQ multiplex PCR, the TCRdb table keeps only in-frame clones and is missing some. The sample consists of approximately 70,000 clones, approximately 86% of them appearing once. The sequenced sample consisted of peripheral blood. Receptor source: an older woman with acute or convalescent COVID-19.

This clone is medium-sized in the sample. The rearrangement uses TRBV6-6 and TRBJ1-1; D is perhaps TRBD1 (6 bases). Trimming cost V 5 bases and J 1 base, with 14 bases left between them. Germline V lookup: CDR1 MNHNY, CDR2 SVGAGI (reference sequence). The CDR3 covers 15 residues. As DNA, the CDR3 is TGTGCCAGCAGTACGACCGGACAGCCGAACACTGAAGCTTTCTTT. Residues: CASSTTGQPNTEAFF.

This chain links TRBV7-2 with TRBJ1-5, with 8 bases fitting TRBD1. Germline V CDR1 and CDR2: SGHTA, FQGNSA. The trim removed 4 bases at V and 7 bases at J, leaving 6 bases unmatched. The CDR3 totals 14 residues. The CDR3 here is CASSSTRGHQPQHF. The DNA of the CDR3 is TGTGCCAGCAGCTCGACCAGGGGGCACCAGCCCCAGCATTTT.

The J gene is TRBJ1-1, the V gene TRBV4-1, with a tentative D call TRBD1 (6 bases). Germline loops: CDR1 MGHRA, CDR2 YSYEKL. The length of the CDR3 is 14 residues. The germline V and J ends were trimmed by 4 bases and 0 bases, with 9 bases remaining between them. CDR3 loop: CASSRDNMNTEAFF. The CDR3 nucleotides are TGCGCCAGCAGCCGGGACAATATGAACACTGAAGCTTTCTTT.

The chain carries TRBV6-2 or TRBV6-3 and TRBJ1-1, with 7 bases identical to TRBD1. This CDR3 contains 14 residues. Germline assignment: CDR1 MNHEY and CDR2 SVGEGT. Trimming took 6 bases from V and 6 from J; bases not matched to a gene: 10. CDR3 in amino acids: CASSDNLGQSEAFF. The CDR3 DNA reads TGTGCCAGCAGCGACAATCTGGGACAGTCTGAAGCTTTCTTT.

The CDR3 DNA is TGTGCCAGCAGTCCGGTCGTCGGGGAGCTGTTTTTT. Translating gives CASSPVVGELFF. The rearrangement uses TRBV12-3 or TRBV12-4 and TRBJ2-2; no firm D call. The CDR3 has 12 amino acids. The ends were cut back, 5 bases at V and 7 bases at J, with 8 bases in the middle.

Only one count was recorded for this clone. The chain couples TRBV6-5 to TRBJ2-3, with D hard to call. Germline-derived CDR1 and CDR2 are MNHEY and SVGAGI. V gave up 7 bases and J gave up 6 bases, with 8 bases separating them. This CDR3 has 11 amino acids. CDR3: CASTSLDTQYF. The CDR3 DNA reads as TGTGCCAGCACCTCACTGGATACGCAGTATTTT.

This clone appeared a single time. V usage is TRBV27 and J usage is TRBJ2-7; TRBD1 aligns across 7 bases. The CDR3 runs to 14 residues. CDR1 and CDR2 from the germline V gene are MNHEY and SMNVEV (reference sequence). With 6 bases clipped from V and 0 bases from J, the junction kept 5 bases outside the gene matches. For the CDR3, the DNA is TGTGCCAGCAGCCCAGACAGGGTCTCCTACGAGCAGTACTTC. Translated: CASSPDRVSYEQYF.

The chain joins TRBV12-3 or TRBV12-4 to TRBJ2-3, with D possibly matching TRBD1 (5 bases). V lost 6 bases, J lost 4 bases, and 11 bases lay in between. The CDR3 is 13 residues long. The CDR3 here is CASRRTTADTQYF. In DNA form, the CDR3 reads TGTGCCAGCAGGCGTACGACAGCAGATACGCAGTATTTT.

J is TRBJ2-7 and V is TRBV7-2, with TRBD2 matching 7 bases. V shed 3 bases and J 0 bases; nucleotides not matched to a gene: 11. The CDR3 consists of 17 residues. Germline loops: CDR1 SGHTA, CDR2 FQGNSA. In DNA form, the CDR3 reads TGTGCCAGCAGCTTCCCCCCCCTAGCGGCGGGCTCCTACGAGCAGTACTTC. It specifies CASSFPPLAAGSYEQYF.

This clone was observed a handful of times. The chain is built from TRBV6-1 and TRBJ1-5, with a weak D call TRBD1 (6 bases). Trimming took off 3 bases at V and 1 base at J, with 16 bases between the two ends. Germline V gene data show CDR1 as MNHNS and CDR2 as SASEGT. This CDR3 is 17 amino acids long. The CDR3 reads CASSDFTGFISNQPQHF. The DNA of the CDR3 is TGTGCCAGCAGTGACTTCACAGGGTTTATCAGCAATCAGCCCCAGCATTTT.

V gene TRBV24-1 combines with J gene TRBJ1-6, with 7 nucleotides matching TRBD1. Trimming cost V 3 bases and J 4 bases; bases outside gene matches: 2. The CDR3 sequence is 15 residues long. Looked up from germline, CDR1 is KGHDR and CDR2 is SFDVKD. The CDR3: CATSDGQDYNSPLHF. The CDR3 DNA reads as TGTGCCACCAGTGATGGACAGGATTATAATTCACCCCTCCACTTT.

The chain employs TRBV30 and TRBJ1-5; D gene unclear. V was pared by 5 bases and J by 1 base, with 9 bases between. This CDR3 has 13 residues. Germline CDR1 and CDR2: GTSNPN and SVGIG (reference sequence). CDR3: CAWQDSSNQPQHF. CDR3 nucleotides: TGTGCCTGGCAGGATTCGAGCAATCAGCCCCAGCATTTT.

The chain uses TRBV5-1 and TRBJ2-7; D is perhaps TRBD1 (6 bases). V was shortened by 4 bases and J by 5 bases, with 13 bases between the two germline ends. CDR3 size: 13 residues. Germline CDR1 SGHRS, CDR2 YFSETQ. The CDR3 DNA sequence: TGCGCCAGCAGCGAACCCCAGGGGAACGAGCAGTACTTC. It codes for CASSEPQGNEQYF.

The CDR3 reads CAISDRAGGENEQFF. The CDR3 DNA sequence: TGTGCCATCAGTGATAGGGCGGGGGGGGAGAATGAGCAGTTCTTC. The chain couples TRBV10-3 to TRBJ2-1; 9 bases match TRBD2. V shed 3 bases and J 7 bases; nucleotides not matched to a gene: 7. There are 15 residues in the CDR3. CDR1 ENHRY and CDR2 SYGVKD come from the germline V gene.

This sequence joins TRBV7-7 and TRBJ2-5, with a weak D call TRBD1 (5 bases). V was trimmed by 1 base and J by 2 bases, leaving 14 bases between them. The CDR3 contains 16 residues. In germline, CDR1 is SSHAT, CDR2 FNYEAQ (reference sequence). In DNA form, the CDR3 reads TGTGCCAGCAGCTTAGTAGGCAGGGCTGGACAAGAGACCCAGTACTTC. Residues: CASSLVGRAGQETQYF.

This chain connects TRBV25-1 to TRBJ1-5; tentative D call: TRBD1 (6 bases). Germline loops: CDR1 MGHDK, CDR2 SYGVNS. The CDR3 is 14 amino acids. The V end was cut by 4 bases, the J end by 3 bases, with 10 bases between. The CDR3 spells CASSAQGTNQPQHF. The CDR3 DNA sequence: TGTGCCAGCAGTGCCCAGGGGACCAATCAGCCCCAGCATTTT.

This clone was found once. The chain links TRBV9 to TRBJ1-2, with 8 bases identical to TRBD1. There are 12 residues in the CDR3. Looked up from germline, CDR1 is SGDLS and CDR2 is YYNGEE. The V segment lost 5 bases and the J segment 7 bases; nucleotides outside the gene matches: 4. CDR3 protein: CASSNRGFGYTF. The CDR3 DNA reads TGTGCCAGCAGTAACAGGGGGTTTGGCTACACCTTC. The full variable domain, in which reference TRBV9 and TRBJ1-2 provide the parts outside the CDR3, is DSGVTQTPKHLITATGQRVTLRCSPRSGDLSVYWYQQSLDQGLQFLIQYYNGEERAKGNILERFSAQQFPDLHSELNLSSLELGDSALYFCASSNRGFGYTFGSGTRLTVV.

The rearrangement links TRBV7-9 to TRBJ1-2, with 12 bases matching TRBD1. V trimming: 5 bases; J trimming: 8 bases; junction bases outside the gene matches: 6. From germline, CDR1 is SEHNR and CDR2 FQNEAQ (reference sequence). The CDR3 covers 14 residues. CDR3 protein: CASSAGTGGFGYTF. CDR3 coding DNA: TGTGCCAGCAGCGCCGGGACAGGGGGCTTCGGCTACACCTTC.

V usage is TRBV7-6 and J usage is TRBJ1-6, with TRBD1 as a possible D gene (6 bases). V shed 5 bases and J shed 9 bases, with 17 bases lying between them. Germline CDR1 and CDR2: SGHVS and FNYEAQ. The CDR3 runs 15 residues. CDR3 nucleotide sequence: TGTGCCAGCAGCCTGGGGGGGGACAACAGTTCACCCCTCCACTTT. Translating gives CASSLGGDNSSPLHF.

The chain recombines TRBV11-2 with TRBJ2-2; 11 nucleotides align to TRBD1. The V and J ends lost 5 bases and 7 bases, in that order; junction bases with no gene match: 9. From germline, CDR1 is SGHAT and CDR2 FQNNGV. The CDR3 has 16 residues. The CDR3 loop is CASSPGQGASIGELFF. CDR3 coding DNA: TGTGCCAGCAGCCCCGGACAGGGGGCTTCGATCGGGGAGCTGTTTTTT.

This clone appeared a few times. The chain uses TRBV3-1 (or the pseudogene TRBV3-2) and TRBJ1-2; D ambiguous. This CDR3 has 13 amino acids. V dropped 1 base and J dropped 4 bases, with 7 bases sitting between them. Looked up from germline, CDR1 is LGHDT and CDR2 is YNNKEL (reference sequence). The CDR3 spells CASSQVEGYGYTF. CDR3 nucleotide sequence: TGTGCCAGCAGCCAAGTTGAGGGCTATGGCTACACCTTC.

This clone occurred once. The chain joins TRBV18 to TRBJ2-7, with TRBD1 as a possible D gene (7 bases). The V end lost 0 bases, the J end lost 5 bases, and 20 bases lay between the germline ends. The germline CDR1 and CDR2 sequences are KGHSH and LQKENI. The CDR3 is 17 residues long. The CDR3 DNA reads as TGTGCCAGCTCACCACCCAAGGGCTCAGGGGGGAGAGACGAGCAGTACTTC. Residues: CASSPPKGSGGRDEQYF.

This clone was seen just once. The chain couples TRBV4-1 to TRBJ2-1; the match to TRBD1 covers 9 bases. CDR3 length equals 15 residues. With V trimmed by 5 bases and J by 5 bases, 7 bases remained unmatched. Germline lookup yields CDR1 MGHRA and CDR2 YSYEKL. CDR3 coding DNA: TGCGCCAGCAGCTACGACAGGGGGAGGGACAATGAGCAGTTCTTC. Translation gives CASSYDRGRDNEQFF.

The chain has TRBV28 and TRBJ1-2; unclear D gene. V lost 2 bases, J lost 2 bases, and 3 bases lay in between. This CDR3 region has 12 residues. Germline CDR1 MDHEN, CDR2 SYDVKM. The CDR3, as DNA: TGTGCCAGCAGTTTACTCAACTATGGCTACACCTTC. This codes for CASSLLNYGYTF.

The chain employs TRBV7-9 and TRBJ2-7, with TRBD1 as a possible D gene (6 bases). The CDR3 has 14 amino acids. Per germline, CDR1 SEHNR and CDR2 FQNEAQ (reference sequence). V was clipped by 5 bases and J by 3 bases, with 14 bases between them. CDR3 in amino acids: CASSRSGHRYEQYF. CDR3 sequence (DNA): TGTGCCAGCAGCCGATCGGGACACCGCTACGAGCAGTACTTC.

The genes are TRBV6-2 or TRBV6-3 and TRBJ2-5, with 13 bases identical to TRBD2. Germline lookup yields CDR1 MNHEY and CDR2 SVGEGT. The CDR3 is 16 residues long. The V gene end was trimmed by 6 bases and the J gene end by 3 bases; junction bases not matched to a gene: 7. This CDR3 is CASRPHGTSGEETQYF. DNA for the CDR3: TGTGCCAGCAGACCTCACGGGACTAGCGGGGAAGAGACCCAGTACTTC.

V gene TRBV7-8 combines with J gene TRBJ2-1; maybe TRBD2 (7 bases). The CDR3 runs 13 residues. Trimming removed 8 bases at V and 8 bases at J, with 16 bases between. Germline V gene data show CDR1 as SGHVS and CDR2 as FQNEAQ. CDR3 bases: TGTGCCAGCCGTAGGGGGGGCCAATATGAGCAGTTCTTC. Its protein is CASRRGGQYEQFF.

The chain uses TRBV11-2 and TRBJ2-5; D is unclear. Germline V gives CDR1 SGHAT, CDR2 FQNNGV. The V gene lost 1 base and the J gene lost 2 bases, with 11 bases spanning the gap. This CDR3 is built from 15 residues. DNA for the CDR3: TGTGCCAGCAGCTTAGCCTATCTAGAGCAAGAGACCCAGTACTTC. Its translation is CASSLAYLEQETQYF.

This chain joins TRBV5-6 and TRBJ2-7, with TRBD1 as a possible D gene (5 bases). V lost 4 bases to trimming and J lost 0 bases, with 11 bases between them. This CDR3 spans 14 amino acids. Germline CDR1 and CDR2: SGHDT and YYEEEE. The CDR3 nucleotides read TGTGCCAGCAGCCCAGTAGGGGTCTCCTACGAGCAGTACTTC. The encoded protein is CASSPVGVSYEQYF.